This T cell receptor (beta chain) was retrieved from a study of T-cell reconstitution after alpha-beta-depleted transplantation in children. The CDR3 contains 14 residues. CDR1 SGHTA and CDR2 FQGNSA come from the germline V gene. V was clipped by 8 bases and J by 2 bases; unmatched bases: 7. This clonotype has a handful of counts. Unique molecular identifiers were used in preparing the TCRbeta library. Each CDR3 protein gets one entry after TCRdb re-called the PCR reads with MiXCR. The profile shows around 480,000 distinct CDR3 sequences, 32% of them singletons. This TCR came from a human donor who donated a stem cell graft to a child with aplastic anemia. The gene calls are TRBV7-2 and TRBJ1-2; TRBD1 aligns across 8 bases. Source: PBMCs from the stem cell graft donor, taken from the stem cell graft. CDR3 nucleotide sequence: TGTGCCAGCGGACCTGGGACAGGAAACTATGGCTACACCTTC. Its protein product is CASGPGTGNYGYTF. Full variable domain (rest looked up from reference TRBV7-2 and TRBJ1-2): GAGVSQSPSNKVTEKGKDVELRCDPISGHTALYWYRQSLGQGLEFLIYFQGNSAPDKSGLPSDRFSAERTGGSVSTLTIQRTQQEDSAVYLCASGPGTGNYGYTFGSGTRLTVV.